This TCR beta chain is from a study of T-cell memory formation after mild COVID-19. This clonotype was detected only a few times. A single record per CDR3 protein comes from TCRdb applying MiXCR to the 5' RACE reads. The sample contains roughly 600,000 distinct CDR3 sequences, about 20% of which appear only once. The CDR3 runs to 16 residues. V lost 1 base and J 2 bases, leaving 13 bases between the germline ends. Looked up from germline, CDR1 is LNHNV and CDR2 is YYDKDF (reference sequence). Sequenced: PBMCs or a T cell subset sorted from them (not recorded which). This rearrangement joins TRBV15 to TRBJ2-3, with a weak D call TRBD1 (5 bases). The clonotype was recovered from an adult woman who had mild COVID-19 (a few samples of this study predate the infection). Cell type and time point are not known. The CDR3 region has the DNA TGTGCCACCAGCAGAGGGGGCAGGGCAGCCACAGATACGCAGTATTTT. Its translation is CATSRGGRAATDTQYF.